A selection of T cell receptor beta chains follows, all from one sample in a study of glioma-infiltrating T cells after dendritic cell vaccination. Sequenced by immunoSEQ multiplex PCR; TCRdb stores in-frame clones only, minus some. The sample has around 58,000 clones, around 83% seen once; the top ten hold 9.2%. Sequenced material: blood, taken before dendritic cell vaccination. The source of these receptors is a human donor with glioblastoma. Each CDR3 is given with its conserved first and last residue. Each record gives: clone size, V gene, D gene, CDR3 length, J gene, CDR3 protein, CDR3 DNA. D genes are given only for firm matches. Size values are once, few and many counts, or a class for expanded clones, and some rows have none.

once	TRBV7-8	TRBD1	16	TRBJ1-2	CASSLISRDSFYGYTF	TGTGCCAGCAGCTTAATTAGTAGGGACAGCTTCTATGGCTACACCTTC
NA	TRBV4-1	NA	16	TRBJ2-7	CASSQDTLNPVYEQYF	TGCGCCAGCAGCCAAGATACGCTAAATCCCGTCTACGAGCAGTACTTC
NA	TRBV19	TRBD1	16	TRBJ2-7	CASSARPGQGENEQYF	TGTGCCAGTAGTGCCCGTCCGGGACAGGGGGAGAACGAGCAGTACTTC
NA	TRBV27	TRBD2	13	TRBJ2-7	CASRHHRGDEQYF	TGTGCCAGCAGGCACCACCGGGGGGACGAGCAGTACTTC
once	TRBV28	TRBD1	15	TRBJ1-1	CASSTLQGVWTEAFF	TGTGCCAGCAGTACATTACAGGGGGTATGGACTGAAGCTTTCTTT
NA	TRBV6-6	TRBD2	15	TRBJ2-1	CASSRSGGLYNEQFF	TGTGCCAGCAGCCGTAGCGGGGGGCTTTACAATGAGCAGTTCTTC
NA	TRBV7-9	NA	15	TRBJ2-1	CASSSGPLANNEQFF	TGTGCCAGCAGCTCCGGACCTCTAGCGAACAATGAGCAGTTCTTC
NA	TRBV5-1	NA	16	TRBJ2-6	CASSRDTNSGANVLTF	TGCGCCAGCAGCCGGGACACCAACTCTGGGGCCAACGTCCTGACTTTC
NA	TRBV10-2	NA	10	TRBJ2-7	CATRFLEQYF	TGCGCCACTCGGTTCCTCGAGCAGTACTTC
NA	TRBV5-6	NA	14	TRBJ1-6	CASSTQGGMAPLHF	TGTGCCAGCAGCACCCAAGGAGGGATGGCACCCCTCCACTTT
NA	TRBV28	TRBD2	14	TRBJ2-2	CASRTSLATGELFF	TGTGCCAGCAGGACTAGCCTTGCCACCGGGGAGCTGTTTTTT
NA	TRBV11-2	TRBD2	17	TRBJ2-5	CASSPGTSGGLGETQYF	TGTGCCAGCAGCCCCGGGACTAGCGGGGGGTTGGGGGAGACCCAGTACTTC
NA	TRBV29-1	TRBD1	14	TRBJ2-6	CSPDRGSGANVLTF	TGCAGCCCTGACAGGGGATCTGGGGCCAACGTCCTGACTTTC
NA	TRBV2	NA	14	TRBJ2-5	CASSEMSSRTTQYF	TGTGCCAGCAGTGAAATGTCTTCGAGGACTACCCAGTACTTC
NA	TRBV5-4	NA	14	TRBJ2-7	CASSLAPSAGEQYF	TGTGCCAGCAGCTTGGCCCCCTCGGCGGGGGAGCAGTACTTC
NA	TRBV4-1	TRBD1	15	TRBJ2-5	CASSQRGQGQETQYF	TGCGCCAGCAGCCAAAGGGGACAGGGCCAAGAGACCCAGTACTTC
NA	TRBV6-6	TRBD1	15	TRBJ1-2	CASSHGTGGNYGYTF	TGTGCCAGCAGCCACGGGACAGGGGGAAACTATGGCTACACCTTC
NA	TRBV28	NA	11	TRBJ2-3	CASSRTDTQYF	TGTGCCAGCAGCCGTACAGATACGCAGTATTTT
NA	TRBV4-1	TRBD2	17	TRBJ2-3	CASSQVLPGLGQAGQYF	TGCGCCAGCAGCCAAGTACTTCCGGGACTAGGACAAGCAGGGCAGTATTTT
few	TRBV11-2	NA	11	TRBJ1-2	CASSLQTVPTF	TGTGCCAGCAGCTTGCAGACAGTCCCCACCTTC
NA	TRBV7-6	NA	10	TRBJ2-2	CASTKPELFF	TGTGCCAGTACTAAACCGGAGCTGTTTTTT
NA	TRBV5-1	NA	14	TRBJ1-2	CASSLDGGDYGYTF	TGCGCCAGCAGCTTGGACGGCGGGGACTATGGCTACACCTTC
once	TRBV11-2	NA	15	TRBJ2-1	CASSLGTGGNNEQFF	TGTGCCAGCAGCTTAGGGACAGGAGGGAACAATGAGCAGTTCTTC
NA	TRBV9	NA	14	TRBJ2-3	CASSPLASGDTQYF	TGTGCCAGCAGCCCCCTAGCTTCCGGCGATACGCAGTATTTT
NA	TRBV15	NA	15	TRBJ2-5	CATSSVKRGQETQYF	TGTGCCACCAGCAGTGTCAAACGGGGCCAAGAGACCCAGTACTTC
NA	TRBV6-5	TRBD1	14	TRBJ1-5	CASSGGTVGQPQHF	TGTGCCAGCAGTGGCGGGACAGTGGGGCAGCCCCAGCATTTT
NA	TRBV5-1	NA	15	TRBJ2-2	CASSFTLANTGELFF	TGCGCCAGCAGCTTTACTCTAGCGAACACCGGGGAGCTGTTTTTT
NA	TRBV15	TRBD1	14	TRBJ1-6	CATSRGTGGSPLHF	TGTGCCACCAGCAGAGGGACAGGGGGTTCACCCCTCCACTTT